The entry below describes one TCR beta chain. TCR beta CDR3 regions were amplified from RNA. During a first-round RT-PCR of the TCR CDR3, the HTBI primer set was used. TCRdb recomputed calls from the multiplex PCR reads with MiXCR, one row per CDR3 protein. This table holds roughly 170,000 distinct CDR3 sequences, about 18% found once. This specimen belongs to a study of T cells in Graves' hyperthyroidism and ophthalmopathy. The origin of this receptor is a woman aged 45-65 years with Graves' hyperthyroidism. Sequencing was carried out using blood.

CDR3 sequence: CASSVGDFYNSPLHF. The CDR3 DNA reads TGTGCCAGCAGCGTCGGTGACTTCTATAATTCACCCCTCCACTTT. V usage is TRBV9 and J usage is TRBJ1-6; D remains unclear. Trimming cost V 2 bases and J 3 bases, with 9 bases left between them. Germline-derived CDR1 and CDR2 are SGDLS and YYNGEE. This CDR3 spans 15 amino acids. The full variable domain, completed using reference TRBV9 and TRBJ1-6, is DSGVTQTPKHLITATGQRVTLRCSPRSGDLSVYWYQQSLDQGLQFLIQYYNGEERAKGNILERFSAQQFPDLHSELNLSSLELGDSALYFCASSVGDFYNSPLHFGNGTRLTVT.